A selection of T cell receptor beta chains follows, all from one sample in a study of CD8+ T cells in alopecia areata. Some clones are missing from TCRdb's copy, which holds only in-frame ones; the method was immunoSEQ multiplex PCR. The sample shows 150,000 to 200,000 clones, around 55% of them seen only once. Input material: CD4+ T cells sorted from blood. Source of these receptors: a human donor in good health. Each CDR3 is given without its conserved first and last residue.

V: TRBV28
CDR3: ASSLWRGGRGNTGELF

V: TRBV2
CDR3: ASSEALARTEGYT

V: TRBV5-1
CDR3: ASSQDLAGGAYEQY

V: TRBV2
CDR3: ASSASVEQY

V: TRBV28
CDR3: ASSRGTFGDTQY

V: TRBV2
CDR3: ASRYPSGNSQDTQY

V: TRBV2
CDR3: ASSAQDRVTDTQY

V: TRBV12-5
CDR3: ASTMGVSYNEQF

V: TRBV7-8
CDR3: ASSLGSGGQPQH

V: TRBV5-1
CDR3: ASSAGSLLTHYEQY

V: TRBV7-9
CDR3: ASSPSGRGTDTQY

V: TRBV9
CDR3: ASSVGGTKNIQY

V: TRBV28
CDR3: ASSQGKPEMTY

V: TRBV5-1
CDR3: ASSLSTGGPLGEQY

V: TRBV29-1
CDR3: SVAGRTGDADTQY

V: TRBV6-1
CDR3: ASNRLAGSSYEQY

V: TRBV18
CDR3: ASSPAGGFSYEQY

V: TRBV5-1
CDR3: ASSLSDRGTGYT

V: TRBV5-1
CDR3: ASSLNRVGETQY

V: TRBV5-6
CDR3: ASSRRGLYNEQF

V: TRBV5-1
CDR3: ASKPVGSSYEQY

V: TRBV7-2
CDR3: ASSLGAQGRSRGYT

V: TRBV15
CDR3: ATSRTGARNQPQH

V: TRBV5-1
CDR3: ASSLAQGRNEQF

V: TRBV5-6
CDR3: ASSLGTERTDTQY

V: TRBV29-1
CDR3: SVALSGRSKNIQY

V: TRBV5-1
CDR3: ASSLEASGSEQY

V: TRBV28
CDR3: ASSFSLGPGEVFSDTGELF

V: TRBV2
CDR3: ASSSDRQETQY

V: TRBV30
CDR3: AWSAKVAGNTGELF

V: TRBV6-6
CDR3: ASRAPRDPGNQPQH

V: TRBV29-1
CDR3: SVEDPAGALQRGQY

V: TRBV6-6
CDR3: ASESRGLVGKNIQY

V: TRBV7-2
CDR3: ASSGGQGMKNIQY

V: TRBV29-1
CDR3: SALGRTDTQY

V: TRBV5-1
CDR3: ASSLEGETQY